This T cell receptor beta chain was recorded in a study of T cell responses to AZD1222 COVID-19 vaccine. Regarding the study as a whole: White British people made up most donors, females outnumbered males, and clonal diversity was possibly underestimated. Among those given AZD1222, only six or seven were seropositive at baseline. Reportedly, nearly half of unique spike TCRs recognized epitopes outside B.1.351/B.1.1.7 mutations.

This table comes from immunoSEQ multiplex PCR, and its TCRdb copy is limited to in-frame clones, with some not included. The repertoire consists of about 150,000 clones, with roughly nine tenths occurring once and the leading ten covering approximately 1.5%. Note on this clone: The antigen remains undetermined.

Deletions cut 2 bases from V and 8 bases from J, with 10 bases between. CDR3 length equals 13 residues. Germline V lookup: CDR1 SGHRS, CDR2 YFSETQ. The rearrangement links TRBV5-1 to TRBJ1-4, with D hard to call. The source of this sequence is an adult in good health. Sequences were derived from peripheral blood, sampled on day 0 of AZD1222 vaccination. The CDR3 here is CASSFTEGEKLFF. DNA of the CDR3: TGCGCCAGCAGCTTCACGGAAGGCGAAAAACTGTTTTTT.